These T cell receptor beta chains were read from a single sample in a study of control samples from healthy donors and cancer patients. Some clones are missing from TCRdb's copy, which holds only in-frame ones; the method was immunoSEQ multiplex PCR. This sample has fewer than 25,000 clones, with roughly 83% found just once. Input material: PBMCs. These TCRs come from a man in his sixties with head and neck cancer. Both conserved end residues are part of each CDR3. D genes are given only for firm matches. For some rows the clone size is stated as once, few or many, or as a class when expanded; others skip it.

D: NA
size: NA
V: TRBV13
J: TRBJ2-7
DNA: TGTGCCAGCAGCTTAGATTCTTCCGGAGCGCGCCCCTACGAGCAGTACTTC
CDR3: CASSLDSSGARPYEQYF

D: NA
size: NA
V: TRBV7-2
J: TRBJ1-1
DNA: TGTGCCAGCAGCTTAGGGGTGGTGGGCACTGAAGCTTTCTTT
CDR3: CASSLGVVGTEAFF

D: NA
size: NA
V: TRBV11-2
J: TRBJ2-7
DNA: TGTGCCAGCAGCTTAGAAAGCATCTACGAGCAGTACTTC
CDR3: CASSLESIYEQYF

D: NA
size: NA
V: TRBV7-9
J: TRBJ2-7
DNA: TGTGCCAGCAGCCCCAAGGGTCCCTACGAGCAGTACTTC
CDR3: CASSPKGPYEQYF

D: NA
size: NA
V: TRBV5-6
J: TRBJ1-6
DNA: TGTGCCAGCAGCGCTGGGGGTCCCAGCTATAATTCACCCCTCCACTTT
CDR3: CASSAGGPSYNSPLHF

D: TRBD2
size: NA
V: TRBV4-1
J: TRBJ2-3
DNA: TGCGCCAGCAGGTACGCCGGGACTAGCGGTTCGGATACGCAGTATTTT
CDR3: CASRYAGTSGSDTQYF

D: NA
size: NA
V: TRBV5-4
J: TRBJ1-1
DNA: TGTGCCAGCAGCTTGGCAGGGCTGGACGGACGAGCTTTCTTT
CDR3: CASSLAGLDGRAFF

D: NA
size: NA
V: TRBV11-2
J: TRBJ2-5
DNA: TGTGCCAGCAGCTTAGATAGCCTAGGAGGGGAGACCCAGTACTTC
CDR3: CASSLDSLGGETQYF

D: NA
size: NA
V: TRBV30
J: TRBJ2-5
DNA: TGTGCCTGGAACCGGGGTGTGGGCGGGGAGACCCAGTACTTC
CDR3: CAWNRGVGGETQYF

D: NA
size: few
V: TRBV4-1
J: TRBJ1-1
DNA: TGCGCCAGCAGCCAGGGGGATTTAGAGAACACTGAAGCTTTCTTT
CDR3: CASSQGDLENTEAFF

D: NA
size: NA
V: TRBV19
J: TRBJ2-7
DNA: TGTGCCAGTAGTACTCGCAGTGGGGACTACGAGCAGTACTTC
CDR3: CASSTRSGDYEQYF

D: NA
size: NA
V: TRBV23-1
J: TRBJ2-3
DNA: TGCGCCAGCGGAACAGATACGCAGTATTTT
CDR3: CASGTDTQYF

D: NA
size: NA
V: TRBV6-5
J: TRBJ1-1
DNA: TGTGCCAGCAGACAGGGGAACACTGAAGCTTTCTTT
CDR3: CASRQGNTEAFF

D: NA
size: few
V: TRBV2
J: TRBJ1-1
DNA: TGTGCCAGCAGGCGGGAGGGGCAGAACACTGAAGCTTTCTTT
CDR3: CASRREGQNTEAFF